The T cell receptor (beta chain) described here comes from a study of T-cell reconstitution after alpha-beta-depleted transplantation in children. This clonotype was seen repeatedly, ten times or more. The antigen remains unidentified. Unique molecular identifiers were used to barcode this TCRbeta library. TCRdb itself ran the PCR reads through MiXCR, one entry per CDR3 protein. The sample shows about 580,000 distinct CDR3 sequences, roughly 23% of them seen only once. Study-wide findings and caveats: Expanded graft clones, several hundred of them, were reportedly the source of alpha-beta T cells about two months after transplant. Counts and diversity of T cells one year after transplant came mostly from newly produced T cells.

Unmatched junction bases numbered 12, after V lost 5 bases and J lost 1 base. The CDR3 sequence is 17 residues long. The material sequenced was PBMCs, mostly from graft donor cells, taken 360 days after TCRalphabeta/CD19-depleted stem cell transplant. The gene calls are TRBV12-3 or TRBV12-4 and TRBJ1-1, with 8 bases lining up with TRBD1. This clonotype was obtained from a boy in the first two years of life who had a stem cell transplant for acute myeloid leukemia, so the T cells may come from the graft donor. CDR3 coding DNA: TGTGCCAGCAGTCCCCGGGCAGGGGGCCTCACGAACACTGAAGCTTTCTTT. It codes for CASSPRAGGLTNTEAFF.